This T cell receptor (beta chain) appears in the sequencing data of a study of Graves' ophthalmopathy and Graves' hyperthyroidism. Study information: Stable hyperthyroidism meant no ophthalmopathy within 18 months of follow-up. Study results and caveats: Sensitivity reached more than 70% and specificity approximately 78% when the model predicted ophthalmopathy progression. Most expanded clonotypes from thyroid (those above 0.001 frequency) were also found in blood.

As the template, RNA transcripts were used to amplify TCR beta CDR3 regions. The library came from an HTBI-primed first-round RT-PCR and a second-round multiplex PCR. TCRdb re-analysed the multiplex PCR reads in MiXCR, keeping a single row per CDR3 protein. This table has around 1.1 million distinct CDR3 sequences, about two fifths appearing once. CDR1 SNHLY and CDR2 FYNNEI come from the germline V gene. The CDR3 has 17 residues. Trimming took 0 bases from V and 2 from J, leaving 17 bases between them. Turning to this clonotype: Antigen specificity is unknown.

Aged 18 to 65, hyperthyroidism patients had new diagnoses of under 2 months' duration. The chain uses TRBV2 and TRBJ2-7, with TRBD1 as a possible D gene (6 bases). The specimen sequenced was peripheral blood or thyroid tissue (not recorded which). The receptor's source is an adult man with Graves' hyperthyroidism. The CDR3 DNA sequence: TGTGCCAGCAGTGAAGCGCTTGGGCAGGGGCGGCCCTACGAGCAGTACTTC. It encodes CASSEALGQGRPYEQYF. Full variable domain (remainder filled in from reference TRBV2 and TRBJ2-7): EPEVTQTPSHQVTQMGQEVILRCVPISNHLYFYWYRQILGQKVEFLVSFYNNEISEKSEIFDDQFSVERPDGSNFTLKIRSTKLEDSAMYFCASSEALGQGRPYEQYFGPGTRLTVT.